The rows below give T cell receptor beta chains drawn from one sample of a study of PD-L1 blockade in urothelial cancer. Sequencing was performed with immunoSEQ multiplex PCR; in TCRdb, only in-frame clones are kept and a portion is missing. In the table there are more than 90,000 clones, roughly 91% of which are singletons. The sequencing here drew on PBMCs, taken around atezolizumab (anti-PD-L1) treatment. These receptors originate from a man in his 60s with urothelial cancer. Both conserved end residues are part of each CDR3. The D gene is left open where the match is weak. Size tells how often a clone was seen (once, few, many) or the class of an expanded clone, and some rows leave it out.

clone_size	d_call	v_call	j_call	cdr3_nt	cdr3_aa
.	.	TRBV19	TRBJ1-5	TGTGCCAGTAGTATAGATGGGGGGGCCTCGTGGCAGCCCCAGCATTTT	CASSIDGGASWQPQHF
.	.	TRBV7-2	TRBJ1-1	TGTGCCAGCAGCTTAGCGCGGGGGGCTGAAGCTTTCTTT	CASSLARGAEAFF
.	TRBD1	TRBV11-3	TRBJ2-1	TGTGCCAGCAGCCCAAGAGGGGACAGGAAGTACAATGAGCAGTTCTTC	CASSPRGDRKYNEQFF
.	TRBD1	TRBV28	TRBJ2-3	TGTGCCAGCAGTCAAGTTCAGGGGGCATCCACAGATACGCAGTATTTT	CASSQVQGASTDTQYF
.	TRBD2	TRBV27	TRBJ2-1	TGTGCCATCCCCCCCCTAGCGGGAGCCTACAATGAGCAGTTCTTC	CAIPPLAGAYNEQFF
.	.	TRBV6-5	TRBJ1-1	TGTGCCAGCAGTTACTCTTCGGGGGGCATCACTGAAGCTTTCTTT	CASSYSSGGITEAFF
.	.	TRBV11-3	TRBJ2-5	TGTGCCAGCAGCCCCAGGCCGCAAGAGACCCAGTACTTC	CASSPRPQETQYF
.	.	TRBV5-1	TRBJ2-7	TGCGCCAGCAGATACAGGGAATACCCTTCCTACGAGCAGTACTTC	CASRYREYPSYEQYF
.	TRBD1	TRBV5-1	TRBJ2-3	TGCGCCAGCAGCTTAGGACAGGCGAGCACAGATACGCAGTATTTT	CASSLGQASTDTQYF
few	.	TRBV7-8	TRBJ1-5	TGTGCCAGCAGCTTAGCTCACAGGGTGGGTCAGCCCCAGCATTTT	CASSLAHRVGQPQHF
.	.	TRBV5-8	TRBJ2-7	TGTGCCAGCAGCTCGACAGCTCAATACGAGCAGTACTTC	CASSSTAQYEQYF
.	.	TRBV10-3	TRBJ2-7	TGTGCCATCAGGCGGACAGTTAGCTCCTACGAGCAGTACTTC	CAIRRTVSSYEQYF
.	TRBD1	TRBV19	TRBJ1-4	TGTGCCAGTAGTATAATAACAGGGGATGAAAAACTGTTTTTT	CASSIITGDEKLFF
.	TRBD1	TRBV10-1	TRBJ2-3	TGCGCCAGCAGTTATGCCGGGACAGGGGACACAGATACGCAGTATTTT	CASSYAGTGDTDTQYF
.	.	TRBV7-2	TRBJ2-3	TGTGCCAGCAGCACGGAGAACACAGATACGCAGTATTTT	CASSTENTDTQYF
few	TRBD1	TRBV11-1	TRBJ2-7	TGTGCCAGCAGCGCGGGACAGGGTGTCTCCGAGCAGTACTTC	CASSAGQGVSEQYF
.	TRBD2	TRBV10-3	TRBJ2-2	TGTGCCATCAGAACTACTAGCGGGGGATACACCGGGGAGCTGTTTTTT	CAIRTTSGGYTGELFF
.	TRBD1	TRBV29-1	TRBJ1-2	TGCAGCGTTGGGGACAGGGTTGGGAACACCTTC	CSVGDRVGNTF
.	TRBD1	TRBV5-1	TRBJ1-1	TGCGCCAGCAGCTTGGTGACAGGGAGCACTGAAGCTTTCTTT	CASSLVTGSTEAFF
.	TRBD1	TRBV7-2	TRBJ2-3	TGTGCCAGCAGCTTGGCCTCCGGGACAGTTTCCACAGATACGCAGTATTTT	CASSLASGTVSTDTQYF
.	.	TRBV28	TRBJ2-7	TGTGCCAGCAGACTGGACAACGCCTGGGGGCAGTACTTC	CASRLDNAWGQYF
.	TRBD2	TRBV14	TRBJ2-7	TGTGCCAGCAGCCAACTAGCGGGAGTCCACGAGCAGTACTTC	CASSQLAGVHEQYF
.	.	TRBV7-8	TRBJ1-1	TGTGCCAGCAGCTTAGCGGAGGGTTCCACTGAAGCTTTCTTT	CASSLAEGSTEAFF
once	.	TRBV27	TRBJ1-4	TGTGCCAGCAGCCGAACAGGGGAAAAACTGTTTTTT	CASSRTGEKLFF
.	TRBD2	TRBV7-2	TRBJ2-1	TGTGCCAGCAGCGCCGGGGTAGCGGGTAGGGTTGAGCAGTTCTTC	CASSAGVAGRVEQFF
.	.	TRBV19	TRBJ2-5	TGTGCCAGTAGTATAGGGCCCTCGGAGACCCAGTACTTC	CASSIGPSETQYF
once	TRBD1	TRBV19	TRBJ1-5	TGTGCCAGTAGTTCCCAGACAGGGACGGAGCCCCAGCATTTT	CASSSQTGTEPQHF
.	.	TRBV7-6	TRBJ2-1	TGTGCCAGCAGCCTGGCCCCCACAGGGAACTCCTACAATGAGCAGTTCTTC	CASSLAPTGNSYNEQFF
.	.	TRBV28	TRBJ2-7	TGTGCCAGCCATGGTGCGGCCCCCGAGGAGCAGTACTTC	CASHGAAPEEQYF
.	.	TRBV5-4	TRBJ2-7	TGTGCCAGCGCGGGGCAGGGAGACTACGAGCAGTACTTC	CASAGQGDYEQYF
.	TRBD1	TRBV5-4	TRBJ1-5	TGTGCCAGCAGCTTGGGGGGACAGCCGAATCAGCCCCAGCATTTT	CASSLGGQPNQPQHF
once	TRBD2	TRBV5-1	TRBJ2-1	TGCGCCAGCAGTCCCACTAGCGGGGCCAATGAGCAGTTCTTC	CASSPTSGANEQFF
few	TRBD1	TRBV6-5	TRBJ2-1	TGTGCCAGCAGCTTCGGACAGGGGGCTCGAAATGAGCAGTTCTTC	CASSFGQGARNEQFF
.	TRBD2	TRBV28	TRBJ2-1	TGTGCCAGCAGTTTAGCGGGGGGCGAATGGGATGAGCAGTTCTTC	CASSLAGGEWDEQFF
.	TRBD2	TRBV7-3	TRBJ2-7	TGTGCCAGCAGCCTCAGCGGGGGGCCATCCGAGCAGTACTTC	CASSLSGGPSEQYF
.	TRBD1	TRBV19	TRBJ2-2	TGTGCCAGTAGTACTCAGGGGGCGCGAGGCGGGGAGCTGTTTTTT	CASSTQGARGGELFF
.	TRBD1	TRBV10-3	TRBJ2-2	TGTGCCATCAGTGGGCGAGGGGGCTTTACCGGGGAGCTGTTTTTT	CAISGRGGFTGELFF
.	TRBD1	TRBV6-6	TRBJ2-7	TGTGCCAGCAGTTACTACAGGACAGGGAGCCACGAGCAGTACTTC	CASSYYRTGSHEQYF
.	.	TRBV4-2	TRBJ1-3	TGTGCCAGCAGCGCTGAAGTACTCTCTGGAAACACCATATATTTT	CASSAEVLSGNTIYF
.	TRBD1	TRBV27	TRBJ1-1	TGTGCCAGCAGTCTCGGGACAGGGGGGACTGAAGCTTTCTTT	CASSLGTGGTEAFF
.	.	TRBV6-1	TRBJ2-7	TGTGCCAGCAGGTTGGCTCCCACCTACGAGCAGTACTTC	CASRLAPTYEQYF
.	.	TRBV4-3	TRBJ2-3	TGCGCCAGCAGCCAGACCGGGACAAGACGCACAGATACGCAGTATTTT	CASSQTGTRRTDTQYF
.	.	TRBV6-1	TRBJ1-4	TGTGCCAGCATGGAAGGACAGCATAATGAAAAACTGTTTTTT	CASMEGQHNEKLFF